The TCR beta chain under discussion was sequenced for a study of glioma-infiltrating T cells after dendritic cell vaccination. Study conclusions and caveats: TCR clonality showed no direct relationship with survival.

On this clone itself: Its specificity is not known.

This CDR3 region has 16 residues. Looked up from germline, CDR1 is SGDLS and CDR2 is YYNGEE. The J segment lost 5 bases and the V segment lost 3 bases, leaving 10 bases of the junction unmatched. Here immunoSEQ multiplex PCR was the method, and the copy in TCRdb shows in-frame clones only, minus some. The sample includes some 38,000 clones, around four fifths of them seen just once. This specimen was blood, taken before dendritic cell vaccination. The chain employs TRBV9 and TRBJ2-3; 9 positions match TRBD2. The TCR originated in a human donor with glioblastoma. The CDR3 DNA reads as TGTGCCAGCAGCGCCCCCGAGGGACTAGCAGTAGATACGCAGTATTTT. It specifies CASSAPEGLAVDTQYF.